This T cell receptor (beta chain) was observed in a study of T cell changes during pregnancy in multiple sclerosis. The method was immunoSEQ multiplex PCR; TCRdb's version includes in-frame clones alone and lacks a portion of them. The repertoire holds roughly 88,000 clones, with approximately 92% as singletons. Trimming removed 8 bases at V and 0 bases at J, with 11 bases between. From germline, CDR1 is MDHEN and CDR2 SYDVKM. The CDR3 length is 14 residues. The starting material was peripheral blood, obtained in the first trimester of pregnancy. The genes are TRBV28 and TRBJ2-1, with a possible D match to TRBD1 (5 bases). This receptor was identified in a female donor with multiple sclerosis, enrolled in a pregnancy study. CDR3 sequence (DNA): TGTGCCAGCCTGCAGGGCCGCTCCTACAATGAGCAGTTCTTC. This encodes CASLQGRSYNEQFF.